This T cell receptor (beta chain) was sequenced during a study of T cells in Graves' hyperthyroidism and ophthalmopathy. TCR beta CDR3 regions were amplified from RNA. Researchers ran a first-round RT-PCR on the TCR CDR3 using the HTBI primer set. Using its own MiXCR run on the multiplex PCR reads, TCRdb lists one record per CDR3 protein. The data hold around 500,000 distinct CDR3 sequences, with approximately 23% observed a single time. About this clonotype: Its target is unknown.

CDR1 is DFQATT and CDR2 is SNEGSKA in the germline V gene (reference sequence). The CDR3 totals 15 residues. V lost 6 bases, J lost 0 bases, and 8 bases stayed unmatched. Study observations and caveats: Ophthalmopathy, as predicted by the model, came a median 6.5 months after the prediction.

The V and J genes are TRBV20-1 and TRBJ1-3; 7 bases agree with TRBD1. Sequencing was performed on blood. The sequence derives from a woman between 70 and 85 years old with Graves' ophthalmopathy. The CDR3 DNA is TGCAGTGCAAGACAGGGAACGAGCTCTGGAAACACCATATATTTT. This translates into CSARQGTSSGNTIYF.